These 32 T cell receptor beta chains came from one sample sequenced in a study of T cells expressing NK-cell markers. Using the 5' RACE reads, TCRdb records one entry per CDR3 protein without DNA. This repertoire includes some 110,000 distinct CDR3 sequences. The sequencing input was blood T cells: a sorted CD56 or NKG2C T cell subset, CD4+ or CD8+ T cells, or bulk PBMC T cells (not recorded which). Receptors originate from a woman between 18 and 70 years old in good health.

The chain employs TRBV11-2 and TRBJ2-1; TCRdb designates TRBD2, a call that cannot be tested without DNA. The length of the CDR3 is 18 residues. CDR1 is SGHAT and CDR2 is FQNNGV in the germline V gene. CDR3 loop: CASSPGLALGSGANEQFF.

J is TRBJ2-3 and V is TRBV7-7; TCRdb designates TRBD2, a call that cannot be tested without DNA. The germline gives CDR1 SSHAT, CDR2 FNYEAQ (reference sequence). There are 15 residues in the CDR3. This CDR3 is CASSLAYGTSETQYF. The complete variable domain, with remaining parts taken from reference TRBV7-7 and TRBJ2-3, reads GAGVSQSPRYKVTKRGQDVTLRCDPISSHATLYWYQQALGQGPEFLTYFNYEAQPDKSGLPSDRFSAERPEGSISTLTIQRTEQRDSAMYRCASSLAYGTSETQYFGPGTRLTVL.

The CDR3 here is CASSGGRVNTEAFF. The V call is TRBV7-9, the J call TRBJ1-1; TCRdb outputs TRBD1, but without DNA this stays unchecked. The germline V gene has CDR1 SEHNR and CDR2 FQNEAQ (reference sequence). The CDR3 is 14 residues long.

The chain recombines TRBV6-1 with TRBJ1-5. From germline, CDR1 is MNHNS and CDR2 SASEGT. This CDR3 has 13 amino acids. The CDR3 reads CASSFSIGQPQHF.

The gene calls are TRBV7-9 and TRBJ2-3. The CDR3 sequence is 12 residues long. Germline CDR1 is SEHNR and CDR2 is FQNEAQ (reference sequence). The CDR3 reads CASSFPTDTQYF. Filled out from reference TRBV7-9 and TRBJ2-3, the complete variable domain reads DTGVSQNPRHKITKRGQNVTFRCDPISEHNRLYWYRQTLGQGPEFLTYFQNEAQLEKSRLLSDRFSAERPKGSFSTLEIQRTEQGDSAMYLCASSFPTDTQYFGPGTRLTVL.

This chain joins TRBV28 and TRBJ2-7; TCRdb reports TRBD1, a call that lacks DNA to check it against. This CDR3 comprises 16 residues. CDR1 and CDR2 (germline): MDHEN, SYDVKM. CDR3 sequence: CASTREGGWSSYEQYF.

The chain recombines TRBV12-3 or TRBV12-4 with TRBJ2-2; the TCRdb call, TRBD1, lacks DNA for checking. The length of the CDR3 is 16 residues. CDR3 sequence reads: CASSFETGANTGELFF.

This chain's CDR3 is CAWSVGGTSGANVLTF. The chain carries TRBV30 and TRBJ2-6; TCRdb names TRBD1, which stays unverified in the absence of DNA. Germline V CDR1 and CDR2: GTSNPN, SVGIG (reference sequence). This CDR3 is 16 amino acids long.

The rearrangement joins TRBV20-1 to TRBJ2-7; TCRdb reports TRBD1, a call that lacks DNA to check it against. CDR3 length equals 13 residues. Per germline, CDR1 DFQATT and CDR2 SNEGSKA (reference sequence). The CDR3 here is CSGEGTGTYEQYF.

The gene calls are TRBV6-5 and TRBJ2-7; TCRdb's D call, TRBD1, is unchecked because there is no DNA. Germline CDR1 and CDR2: MNHEY and SVGAGI. The CDR3 totals 16 residues. The CDR3 protein is CASSYTQTGVPYEQYF.

The rearrangement joins TRBV6-2 or TRBV6-3 to TRBJ2-1; TCRdb lists TRBD2, though no DNA is available to test this call. This CDR3 is built from 17 residues. Germline V gene sequence: CDR1 MNHEY, CDR2 SVGEGT. The CDR3 is CASRPLVLAGGIHEQFF.

The chain is built from TRBV29-1 and TRBJ2-1; TCRdb gives TRBD1 as the D gene, but with no DNA this cannot be confirmed. This CDR3 comprises 15 residues. Per germline, CDR1 SQVTM and CDR2 ANQGSEA. The chain's CDR3 is CSVEGLGSPYNEQFF.

The chain links TRBV28 to TRBJ1-5. The CDR3 runs to 13 residues. Germline CDR1 is MDHEN and CDR2 is SYDVKM. The CDR3 protein is CASSFSGVGAQHF.

This chain connects TRBV7-2 to TRBJ2-7; TCRdb selects TRBD2, and the lack of DNA leaves this call unchecked. The CDR3 extends over 13 amino acids. Germline CDR1 and CDR2: SGHTA and FQGNSA. CDR3 residues: CASSYTSFYEQYF.

V usage is TRBV11-1 and J usage is TRBJ1-3; TCRdb's assignment of TRBD1 cannot be checked, as there is no DNA. The CDR3 runs 18 residues. Germline-derived CDR1 and CDR2 are SGHAT and FQDESV (reference sequence). This CDR3 is CASSLGPGQGASGNTIYF. The whole variable domain, remainder taken from reference TRBV11-1 and TRBJ1-3, is EAEVAQSPRYKITEKSQAVAFWCDPISGHATLYWYRQILGQGPELLVQFQDESVVDDSQLPKDRFSAERLKGVDSTLKIQPAELGDSAMYLCASSLGPGQGASGNTIYFGEGSWLTVV.

The rearrangement joins TRBV2 to TRBJ2-5. CDR3 size: 18 residues. In germline, CDR1 is SNHLY, CDR2 FYNNEI. CDR3 region: CASSEAQSSYVLGETQYF.

This CDR3 reads CASSYGDRHNEQFF. The chain links TRBV6-5 to TRBJ2-1; TCRdb reports TRBD1, a call that lacks DNA to check it against. Germline V gene data show CDR1 as MNHEY and CDR2 as SVGAGI. This CDR3 is built from 14 residues.

The CDR3 reads CASSRTGAVVMTQDEQFF. The V and J genes are TRBV18 and TRBJ2-1; the D call from TCRdb, TRBD1, cannot be confirmed without DNA. The germline V gene has CDR1 KGHSH and CDR2 LQKENI. This CDR3 spans 18 amino acids.

The chain's CDR3 is CASSEGSSGGYNEQFF. The chain recombines TRBV2 with TRBJ2-1; TCRdb's D call of TRBD2 is untestable without DNA. This CDR3 has 16 residues. From germline, CDR1 is SNHLY and CDR2 FYNNEI.

V and J are TRBV5-1 and TRBJ2-7; TCRdb gives TRBD1 as the D gene, but with no DNA this cannot be confirmed. There are 15 residues in the CDR3. Germline V gene lookup returns CDR1 SGHRS and CDR2 YFSETQ. The CDR3 here is CASSLGQGARYEQYF.

The chain combines TRBV7-8 with TRBJ1-5; the D call of TRBD1 rests on TCRdb alone, since no DNA is present to check it. The CDR3 runs 12 residues. Germline lookup yields CDR1 SGHVS and CDR2 FQNEAQ. The CDR3 protein is CASSLNPEPQHF. Combining the CDR3 with reference TRBV7-8 and TRBJ1-5 gives the whole variable domain GAGVSQSPRYKVAKRGQDVALRCDPISGHVSLFWYQQALGQGPEFLTYFQNEAQLDKSGLPSDRFFAERPEGSVSTLKIQRTQQEDSAVYLCASSLNPEPQHFGDGTRLSIL.

The rearrangement links TRBV2 to TRBJ2-2; the D call of TRBD2 rests on TCRdb alone, since no DNA is present to check it. This CDR3 region has 11 residues. Germline CDR1 is SNHLY and CDR2 is FYNNEI. CDR3 region: CANYAGGELFF.

This rearrangement joins TRBV6-2 or TRBV6-3 to TRBJ2-5. The length of the CDR3 is 13 residues. The germline gives CDR1 MNHEY, CDR2 SVGEGT. The CDR3 reads CASSQDEKETQYF.

The chain uses TRBV7-9 and TRBJ2-3; the TRBD2 assignment by TCRdb is unverifiable without DNA. CDR1 SEHNR and CDR2 FQNEAQ come from the germline V gene (reference sequence). This CDR3 comprises 16 residues. The CDR3 loop is CASSLLGGGGTDTQYF.

The chain has TRBV24-1 and TRBJ2-2; there is no DNA to check the TCRdb D call of TRBD2. The germline gives CDR1 KGHDR, CDR2 SFDVKD. The CDR3 spans 15 residues. The chain's CDR3 is CATSDGLAGTGELFF.

The chain couples TRBV3-1 to TRBJ2-1; TCRdb proposes TRBD2, but this gene call is untestable without DNA. The CDR3 totals 17 residues. Per the germline V gene, CDR1 is LGHDT and CDR2 is YNNKEL (reference sequence). CDR3 sequence reads: CASSQDSVGTSLGEQFF.

This chain joins TRBV11-2 and TRBJ2-3; TCRdb calls TRBD2, which cannot be checked without DNA. Germline lookup yields CDR1 SGHAT and CDR2 FQNNGV. The CDR3 runs to 18 residues. CDR3 residues: CASSFPTSGGPFTDTQYF.

The V gene is TRBV20-1, the J gene TRBJ2-3; TCRdb designates TRBD2, a call that cannot be tested without DNA. This CDR3 spans 13 amino acids. Germline CDR1 DFQATT, CDR2 SNEGSKA (reference sequence). The CDR3 region is CTCWESDTDTQYF.

J is TRBJ1-2 and V is TRBV27. The CDR3 length is 14 residues. Looked up from germline, CDR1 is MNHEY and CDR2 is SMNVEV (reference sequence). The CDR3 reads CASSLSPASYGYTF.

V usage is TRBV3-1 and J usage is TRBJ2-5; as DNA is missing, the TRBD2 call by TCRdb cannot be tested. Germline CDR1 LGHDT, CDR2 YNNKEL (reference sequence). CDR3 length: 14 amino acids. CDR3 sequence reads: CASSLAGVVETQYF.

CDR3 region: CASKPGLEVGETQYF. The V and J genes are TRBV7-9 and TRBJ2-5; TCRdb gives TRBD2 as the D gene, but with no DNA this cannot be confirmed. From germline, CDR1 is SEHNR and CDR2 FQNEAQ (reference sequence). The CDR3 covers 15 residues. Full variable domain (rest looked up from reference TRBV7-9 and TRBJ2-5): DTGVSQNPRHKITKRGQNVTFRCDPISEHNRLYWYRQTLGQGPEFLTYFQNEAQLEKSRLLSDRFSAERPKGSFSTLEIQRTEQGDSAMYLCASKPGLEVGETQYFGPGTRLLVL.

The chain employs TRBV10-3 and TRBJ2-4; with no DNA, the TCRdb D assignment of TRBD1 cannot be verified. The CDR3 spans 14 residues. The V gene's germline CDR1 is ENHRY and CDR2 SYGVKD. CDR3 sequence reads: CAISESGGNDIQYF.